The 12 T cell receptor beta chains below were found in one sample sequenced in a study of identical twins. TCRdb reprocessed the 5' RACE reads with MiXCR, giving one entry per CDR3 protein. Found here are some 1,700,000 distinct CDR3 sequences, around a third of them singletons; the top ten hold 0.25% to 0.3%. Sequencing was performed on cord blood. These receptors all stem from a newborn girl in good health.

The rearrangement joins TRBV4-2 to TRBJ2-7; D gene uncertain. The germline V and J ends were trimmed by 0 bases and 0 bases, with 9 bases remaining between them. Germline values: CDR1 LGHNA, CDR2 YNFKEQ. This CDR3 comprises 15 residues. The CDR3 coding sequence is TGTGCCAGCAGCCAAGAAAGAGACGACTCCTACGAGCAGTACTTC. Translating gives CASSQERDDSYEQYF.

The V and J genes are TRBV19 and TRBJ2-7; a weak D match, TRBD1 (6 bases). The CDR3 has 13 residues. Trimming took off 6 bases at V and 2 bases at J, with 11 bases between the two ends. Germline V gene sequence: CDR1 LNHDA, CDR2 SQIVND (reference sequence). The CDR3 sequence is CASSTGHPYEQYF. CDR3 in DNA: TGTGCCAGTAGCACGGGACACCCCTACGAGCAGTACTTC. The whole variable domain, filled in from reference TRBV19 and TRBJ2-7, reads DGGITQSPKYLFRKEGQNVTLSCEQNLNHDAMYWYRQDPGQGLRLIYYSQIVNDFQKGDIAEGYSVSREKKESFPLTVTSAQKNPTAFYLCASSTGHPYEQYFGPGTRLTVT.

This clonotype turned up a few times. V gene TRBV20-1 combines with J gene TRBJ2-7, with 8 bases that match TRBD1. The CDR3 extends over 13 amino acids. Germline V CDR1 and CDR2: DFQATT, SNEGSKA (reference sequence). J gave up 2 bases and V 6 bases, and 6 bases lay outside the gene matches. For the CDR3, the DNA is TGCAGTGCCTGGGACAGGATTACCTACGAGCAGTACTTC. As protein: CSAWDRITYEQYF.

The V gene is TRBV4-1, the J gene TRBJ2-4; 10 bases fit TRBD2. Germline lookup yields CDR1 MGHRA and CDR2 YSYEKL. The CDR3 is 18 amino acids. Germline trimming cut 1 base from V and 3 bases from J; bases unmatched to any gene: 9. This CDR3 is CASSQVGLALRDKNIQYF. As DNA, the CDR3 is TGCGCCAGCAGCCAAGTGGGACTAGCGCTAAGGGACAAAAACATTCAGTACTTC.

The genes are TRBV6-1 and TRBJ2-1; 7 bases map to TRBD2. CDR1 and CDR2 from the germline V gene are MNHNS and SASEGT. The length of the CDR3 is 16 residues. V lost 4 bases, J lost 5 bases, and 11 bases stayed unmatched. This CDR3 reads CASSAMGLWGNNEQFF. The CDR3 coding sequence is TGTGCCAGCAGTGCTATGGGACTATGGGGGAACAATGAGCAGTTCTTC.

The CDR3 loop reads CASSQTRTSGASTDTQYF. CDR3 in DNA: TGTGCCAGCAGCCAAACCCGGACTAGCGGGGCCAGCACAGATACGCAGTATTTT. This sequence joins TRBV4-2 and TRBJ2-3, with 12 bases that match TRBD2. The CDR3 sequence is 18 residues long. The germline CDR1 and CDR2 sequences are LGHNA and YNFKEQ. The ends lost 2 bases at V and 0 bases at J; junction bases unmatched: 6.

This chain uses TRBV10-3 with TRBJ1-5; 9 positions agree with TRBD1. V lost 8 bases, J lost 2 bases, and 7 bases stayed unmatched. From germline, CDR1 is ENHRY and CDR2 SYGVKD. CDR3 length: 15 residues. The CDR3 DNA reads as TGTGCCATCTCCAGGGACAGGGTGGGCAATCAGCCCCAGCATTTT. It is translated as CAISRDRVGNQPQHF.

The chain is built from TRBV6-1 and TRBJ2-1; no reliable D call. Trimming took 6 bases from V and 6 from J, leaving 15 bases between them. CDR1 MNHNS and CDR2 SASEGT come from the germline V gene. CDR3 length: 14 residues. CDR3 in DNA: TGTGCCAGCAGGGGGTCTAGGAGCAGCAATGAGCAGTTCTTC. It yields the protein CASRGSRSSNEQFF.

J is TRBJ1-5 and V is TRBV20-1; D possibly corresponds to TRBD1 (5 bases). Per germline, CDR1 DFQATT and CDR2 SNEGSKA (reference sequence). The CDR3 contains 12 residues. The V gene lost 3 bases and the J gene lost 7 bases, with 10 bases spanning the gap. The CDR3 coding sequence is TGCAGTGCTAGGGCGTGGGGCCAGCCCCAGCATTTT. Its translation is CSARAWGQPQHF.

The genes are TRBV29-1 and TRBJ1-4; 7 bases map to TRBD1. CDR1 and CDR2 (germline): SQVTM, ANQGSEA. This CDR3 region has 13 residues. V shed 5 bases and J 6 bases; nucleotides not matched to a gene: 6. The CDR3 here is CSVSAGGDEKLFF. CDR3 coding DNA: TGCAGCGTTTCCGCAGGGGGAGATGAAAAACTGTTTTTT.

V is TRBV21-1 and J is TRBJ1-1; the table's TRBD1 call for D was not verified on the DNA. TRBV21-1 is an annotated pseudogene. There are 14 residues in the CDR3. CDR3 sequence: CASTSYRGHTEAFF. DNA for the CDR3: TGTGCCAGCACCTCCTACAGGGGGCACACTGAAGCTTTCTTT.

This clonotype was detected a few times. The chain joins TRBV20-1 to TRBJ1-4; D gene uncertain. The CDR3 contains 11 residues. Per germline, CDR1 DFQATT and CDR2 SNEGSKA (reference sequence). Trimming stripped 2 bases from V and 8 bases from J, with 6 bases between. The CDR3 is CSARFGEKLFF. DNA for the CDR3: TGCAGTGCTAGATTTGGAGAAAAACTGTTTTTT.